Sequencing of this T cell receptor beta chain was carried out in a study of blood T cell repertoires in COVID-19. At the level of the study: Collection of acute and convalescent COVID-19 samples took place in the United States, Italy and Spain.

TCRdb's copy holds only in-frame clones and misses some; the assay was immunoSEQ multiplex PCR. The repertoire consists of 70,000 to 100,000 clones, with approximately 90% occurring once and the leading ten covering 2.9%. J lost 7 bases, V lost 2 bases, and 4 bases had no gene match. The CDR3 has 13 residues. Sequenced: peripheral blood. The chain uses TRBV12-3 or TRBV12-4 and TRBJ1-1; 7 bases map to TRBD1. This sequence was found in a woman older than 75 with acute or convalescent COVID-19. CDR3: CASSLSTGLEAFF. The CDR3 region has the DNA TGTGCCAGCAGTTTATCGACAGGGCTTGAAGCTTTCTTT.